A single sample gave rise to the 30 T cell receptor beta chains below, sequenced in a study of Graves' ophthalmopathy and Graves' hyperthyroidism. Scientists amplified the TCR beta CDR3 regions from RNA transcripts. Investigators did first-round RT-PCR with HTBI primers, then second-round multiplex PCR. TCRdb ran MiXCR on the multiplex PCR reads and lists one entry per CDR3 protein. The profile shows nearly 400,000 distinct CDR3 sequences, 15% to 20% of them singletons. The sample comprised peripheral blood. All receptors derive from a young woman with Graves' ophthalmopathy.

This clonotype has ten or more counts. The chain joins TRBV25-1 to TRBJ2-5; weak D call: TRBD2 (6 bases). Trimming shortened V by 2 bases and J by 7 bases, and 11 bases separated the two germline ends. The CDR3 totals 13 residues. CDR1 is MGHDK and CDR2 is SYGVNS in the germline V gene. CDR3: CASSEPPGGTQYF. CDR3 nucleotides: TGTGCCAGCAGTGAACCCCCCGGGGGGACCCAGTACTTC.

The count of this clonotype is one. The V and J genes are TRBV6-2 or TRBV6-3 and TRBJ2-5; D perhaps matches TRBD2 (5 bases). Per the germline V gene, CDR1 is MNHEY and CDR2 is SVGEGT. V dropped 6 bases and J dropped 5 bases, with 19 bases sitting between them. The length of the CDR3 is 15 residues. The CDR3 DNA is TGTGCCAGCAGAGGTCCCGGGCCCAAGCGGGAGACCCAGTACTTC. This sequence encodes CASRGPGPKRETQYF.

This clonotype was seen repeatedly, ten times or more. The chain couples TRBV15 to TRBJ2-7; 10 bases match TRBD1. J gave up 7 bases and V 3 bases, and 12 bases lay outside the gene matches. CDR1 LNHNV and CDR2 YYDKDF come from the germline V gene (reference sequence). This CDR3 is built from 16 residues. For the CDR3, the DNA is TGTGCCACCAGCAGGGCCGGGGACAGGGGATCGTGGGAGCAGTACTTC. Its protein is CATSRAGDRGSWEQYF.

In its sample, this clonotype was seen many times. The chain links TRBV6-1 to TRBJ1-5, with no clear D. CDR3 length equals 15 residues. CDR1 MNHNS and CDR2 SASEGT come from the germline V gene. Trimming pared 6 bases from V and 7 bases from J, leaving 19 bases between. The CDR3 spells CASRKGQSSTQPQHF. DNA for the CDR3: TGTGCCAGCAGGAAGGGCCAATCATCAACCCAGCCCCAGCATTTT.

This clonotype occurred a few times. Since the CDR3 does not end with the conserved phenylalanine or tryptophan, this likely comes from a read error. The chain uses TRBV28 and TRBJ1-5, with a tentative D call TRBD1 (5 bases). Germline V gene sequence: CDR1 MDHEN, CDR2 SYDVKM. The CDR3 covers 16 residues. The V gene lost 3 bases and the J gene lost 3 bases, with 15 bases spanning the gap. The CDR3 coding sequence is TGTGCCAGCAGTTTCTCGGGGCAGGGAGACAATCAGCCCCAGCATCTT. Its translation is CASSFSGQGDNQPQHL.

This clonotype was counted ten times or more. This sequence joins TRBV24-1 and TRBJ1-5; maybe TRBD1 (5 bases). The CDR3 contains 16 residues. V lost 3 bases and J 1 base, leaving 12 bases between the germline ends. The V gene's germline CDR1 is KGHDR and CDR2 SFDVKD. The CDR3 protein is CATSDAGTLSNQPQHF. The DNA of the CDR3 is TGTGCCACCAGTGATGCGGGGACTCTAAGCAATCAGCCCCAGCATTTT.

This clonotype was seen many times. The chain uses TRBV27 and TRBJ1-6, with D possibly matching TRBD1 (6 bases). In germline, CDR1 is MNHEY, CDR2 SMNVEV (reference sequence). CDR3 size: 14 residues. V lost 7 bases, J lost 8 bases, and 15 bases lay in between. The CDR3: CASTFRGPDSPLHF. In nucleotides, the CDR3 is TGTGCCAGCACTTTCAGGGGTCCCGATTCACCCCTCCACTTT.

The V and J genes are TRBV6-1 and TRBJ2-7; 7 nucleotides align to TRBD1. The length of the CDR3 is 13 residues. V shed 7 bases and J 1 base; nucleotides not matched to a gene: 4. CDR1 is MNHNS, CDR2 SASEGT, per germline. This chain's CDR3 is CASNPGQSYEQYF. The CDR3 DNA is TGTGCCAGCAATCCGGGACAGTCCTACGAGCAGTACTTC.

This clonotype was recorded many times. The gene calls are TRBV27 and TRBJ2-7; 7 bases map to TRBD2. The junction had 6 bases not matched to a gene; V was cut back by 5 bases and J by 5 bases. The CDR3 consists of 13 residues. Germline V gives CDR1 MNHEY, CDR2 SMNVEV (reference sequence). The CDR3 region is CASSRRAGDEQYF. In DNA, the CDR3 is TGTGCCAGCAGTCGAAGGGCGGGAGACGAGCAGTACTTC.

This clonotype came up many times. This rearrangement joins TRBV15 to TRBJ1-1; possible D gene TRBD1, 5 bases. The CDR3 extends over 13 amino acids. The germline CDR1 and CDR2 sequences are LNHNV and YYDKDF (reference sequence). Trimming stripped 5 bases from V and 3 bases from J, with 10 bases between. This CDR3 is CATSGRGYTEAFF. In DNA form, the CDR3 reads TGTGCCACCAGCGGGAGGGGTTACACTGAAGCTTTCTTT.

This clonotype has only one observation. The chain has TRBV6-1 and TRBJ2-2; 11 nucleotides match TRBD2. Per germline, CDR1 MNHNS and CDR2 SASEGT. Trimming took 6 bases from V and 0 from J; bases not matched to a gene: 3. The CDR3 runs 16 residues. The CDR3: CASRIAGGTNTGELFF. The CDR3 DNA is TGTGCCAGCAGGATAGCGGGAGGGACGAACACCGGGGAGCTGTTTTTT.

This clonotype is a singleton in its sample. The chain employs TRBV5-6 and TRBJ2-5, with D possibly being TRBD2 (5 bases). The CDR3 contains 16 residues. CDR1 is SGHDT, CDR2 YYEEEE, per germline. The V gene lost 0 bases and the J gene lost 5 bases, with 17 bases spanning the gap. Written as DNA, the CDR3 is TGTGCCAGCAGCTTGGGAGTAGCGTATGTTATGGAGACCCAGTACTTC. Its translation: CASSLGVAYVMETQYF.

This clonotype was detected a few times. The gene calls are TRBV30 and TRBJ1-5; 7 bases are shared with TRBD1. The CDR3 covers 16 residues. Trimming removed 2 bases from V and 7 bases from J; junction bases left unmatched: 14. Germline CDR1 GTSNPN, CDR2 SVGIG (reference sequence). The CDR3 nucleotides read TGTGCCTGGAGTACAACAGGGGTCCGGGAATGGCAGCCCCAGCATTTT. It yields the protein CAWSTTGVREWQPQHF.

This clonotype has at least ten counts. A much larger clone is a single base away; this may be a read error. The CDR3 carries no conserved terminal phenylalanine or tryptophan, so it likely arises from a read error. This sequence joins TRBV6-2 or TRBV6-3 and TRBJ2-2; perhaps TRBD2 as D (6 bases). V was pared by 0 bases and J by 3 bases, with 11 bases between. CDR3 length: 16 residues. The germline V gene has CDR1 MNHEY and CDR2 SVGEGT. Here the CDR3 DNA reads TGTGCCAGCAGTTACTCCCCGGGACTCCACACCGGGGAGCTGTTTCTT. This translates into CASSYSPGLHTGELFL.

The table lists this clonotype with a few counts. This CDR3 reads CASSLGGLTNYEQYF. The CDR3 DNA follows: TGTGCCAGCAGCTTAGGGGGCTTAACGAACTACGAGCAGTACTTC. The chain combines TRBV7-9 with TRBJ2-7; D perhaps matches TRBD1 (5 bases). Trimming took 1 base from V and 3 from J, leaving 13 bases between them. The CDR3 covers 15 residues. Germline V lookup: CDR1 SEHNR, CDR2 FQNEAQ (reference sequence).

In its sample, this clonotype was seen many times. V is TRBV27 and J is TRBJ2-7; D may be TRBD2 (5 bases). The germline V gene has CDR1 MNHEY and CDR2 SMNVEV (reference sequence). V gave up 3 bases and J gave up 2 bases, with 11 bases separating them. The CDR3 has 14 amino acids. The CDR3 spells CASSLGRTTYEQYF. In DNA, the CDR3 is TGTGCCAGCAGTTTGGGGAGAACGACCTACGAGCAGTACTTC.

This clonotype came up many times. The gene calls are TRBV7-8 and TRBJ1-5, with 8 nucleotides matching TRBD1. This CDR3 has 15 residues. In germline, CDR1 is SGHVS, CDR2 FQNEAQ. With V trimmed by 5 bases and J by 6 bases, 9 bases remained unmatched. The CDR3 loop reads CASSGGQGRVQPQHF. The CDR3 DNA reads TGTGCCAGCAGCGGCGGACAGGGAAGGGTTCAGCCCCAGCATTTT.

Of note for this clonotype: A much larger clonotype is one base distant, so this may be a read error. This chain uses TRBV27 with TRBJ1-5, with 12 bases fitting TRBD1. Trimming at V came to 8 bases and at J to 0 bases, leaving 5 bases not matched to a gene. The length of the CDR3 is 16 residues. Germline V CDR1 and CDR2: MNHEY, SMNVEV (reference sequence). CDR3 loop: CASCGTGGTSNQPQHF. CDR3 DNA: TGTGCCAGCTGTGGGACAGGGGGCACTAGCAATCAGCCCCAGCATTTT.

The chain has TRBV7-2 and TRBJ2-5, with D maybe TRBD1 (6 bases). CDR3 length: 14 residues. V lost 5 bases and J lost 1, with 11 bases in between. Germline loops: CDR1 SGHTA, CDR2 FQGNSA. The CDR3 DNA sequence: TGTGCCAGCAGCCCAGGGGTAGCCCAAGAGACCCAGTACTTC. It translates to CASSPGVAQETQYF.

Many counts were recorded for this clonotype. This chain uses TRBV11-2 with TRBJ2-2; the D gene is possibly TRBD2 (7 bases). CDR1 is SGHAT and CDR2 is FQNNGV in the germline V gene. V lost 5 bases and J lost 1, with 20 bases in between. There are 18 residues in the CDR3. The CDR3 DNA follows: TGTGCCAGCAGCCCAAGGTTATCGGGGGGCTGGAACACCGGGGAGCTGTTTTTT. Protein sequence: CASSPRLSGGWNTGELFF.

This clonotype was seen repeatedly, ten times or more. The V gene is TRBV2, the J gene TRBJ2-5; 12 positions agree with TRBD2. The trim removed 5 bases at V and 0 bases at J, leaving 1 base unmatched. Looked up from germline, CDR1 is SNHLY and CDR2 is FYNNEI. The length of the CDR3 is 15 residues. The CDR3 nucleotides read TGTGCCAGCAGTAGACTAGCGGGGGACCAAGAGACCCAGTACTTC. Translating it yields CASSRLAGDQETQYF.

CDR3 DNA: TGCAGCGCCGAACAGGGCGGCGGGGAGCTGTTTTTT. As protein: CSAEQGGGELFF. This chain links TRBV29-1 with TRBJ2-2; D possibly corresponds to TRBD1 (6 bases). Germline CDR1 is SQVTM and CDR2 is ANQGSEA. The CDR3 extends over 12 amino acids. V was clipped by 7 bases and J by 7 bases, with 13 bases between them.

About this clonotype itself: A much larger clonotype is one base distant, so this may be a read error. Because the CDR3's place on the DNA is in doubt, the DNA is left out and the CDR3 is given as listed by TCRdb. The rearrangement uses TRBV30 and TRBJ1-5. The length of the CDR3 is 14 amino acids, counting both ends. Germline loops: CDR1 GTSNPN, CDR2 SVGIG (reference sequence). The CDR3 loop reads CAWSVGLGNQPLHF.

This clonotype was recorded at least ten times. In nucleotides, the CDR3 is TGTGCCAGCAGCGTAGCTAAGGGGGGTTCCTCTGGAAACACCATATATTTT. Protein sequence: CASSVAKGGSSGNTIYF. The chain carries TRBV9 and TRBJ1-3; possible D gene TRBD1, 6 bases. Germline V CDR1 and CDR2: SGDLS, YYNGEE. V was pared by 0 bases and J by 0 bases, with 13 bases between. The CDR3 covers 17 residues.

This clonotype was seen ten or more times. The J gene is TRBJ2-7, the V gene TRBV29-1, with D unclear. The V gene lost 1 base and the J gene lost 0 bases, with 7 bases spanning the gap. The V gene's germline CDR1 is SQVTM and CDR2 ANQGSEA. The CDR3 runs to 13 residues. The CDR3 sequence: CSVEVTSSYEQYF. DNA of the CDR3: TGCAGCGTTGAAGTGACTTCCTCCTACGAGCAGTACTTC.

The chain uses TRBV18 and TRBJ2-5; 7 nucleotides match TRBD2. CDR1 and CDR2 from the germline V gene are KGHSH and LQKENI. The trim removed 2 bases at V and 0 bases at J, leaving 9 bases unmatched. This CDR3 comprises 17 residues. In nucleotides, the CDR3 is TGTGCCAGCTCACCAATCGGCGGGAGCGGGTACCAAGAGACCCAGTACTTC. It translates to CASSPIGGSGYQETQYF.

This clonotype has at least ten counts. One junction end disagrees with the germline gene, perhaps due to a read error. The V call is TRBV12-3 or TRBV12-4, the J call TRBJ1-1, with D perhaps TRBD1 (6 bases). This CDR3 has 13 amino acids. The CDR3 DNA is TGTGCCAGCAGCTTAGGAGGGGGCACTGAAGCTTTCTTT. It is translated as CASSLGGGTEAFF.

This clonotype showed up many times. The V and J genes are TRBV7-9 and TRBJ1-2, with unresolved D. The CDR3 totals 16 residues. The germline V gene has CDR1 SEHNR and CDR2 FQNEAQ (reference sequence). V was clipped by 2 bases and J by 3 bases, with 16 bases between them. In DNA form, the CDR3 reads TGTGCCAGCAGCTTATGGCCTCGGACGGACGACTATGGCTACACCTTC. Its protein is CASSLWPRTDDYGYTF.

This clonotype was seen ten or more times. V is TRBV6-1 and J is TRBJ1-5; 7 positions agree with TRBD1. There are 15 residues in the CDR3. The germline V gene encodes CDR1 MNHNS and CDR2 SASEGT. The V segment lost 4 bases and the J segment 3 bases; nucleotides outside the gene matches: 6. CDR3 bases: TGTGCCAGCAGTGTACAGGGGCGAAACAATCAGCCCCAGCATTTT. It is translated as CASSVQGRNNQPQHF.

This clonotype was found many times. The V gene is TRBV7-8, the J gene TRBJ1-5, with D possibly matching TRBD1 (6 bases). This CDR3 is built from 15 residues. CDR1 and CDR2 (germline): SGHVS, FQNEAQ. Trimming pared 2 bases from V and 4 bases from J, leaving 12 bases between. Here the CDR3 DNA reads TGTGCCAGCAGCTTATCAGGGGCGGGGAATCAGCCCCAGCATTTT. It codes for CASSLSGAGNQPQHF.